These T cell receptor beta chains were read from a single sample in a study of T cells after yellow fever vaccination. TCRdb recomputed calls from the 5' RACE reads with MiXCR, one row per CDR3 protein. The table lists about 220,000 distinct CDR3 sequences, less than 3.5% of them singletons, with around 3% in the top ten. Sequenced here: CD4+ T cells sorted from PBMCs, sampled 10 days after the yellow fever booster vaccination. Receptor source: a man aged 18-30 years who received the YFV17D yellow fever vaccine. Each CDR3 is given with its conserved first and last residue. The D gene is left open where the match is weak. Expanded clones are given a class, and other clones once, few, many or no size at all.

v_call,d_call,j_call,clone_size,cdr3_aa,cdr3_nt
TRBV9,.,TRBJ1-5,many,CASSVGGGGNNQPQHF,TGTGCCAGCAGCGTAGGAGGGGGGGGGAACAATCAGCCCCAGCATTTT
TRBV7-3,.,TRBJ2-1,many,CASSLTGGTHNEQFF,TGTGCCAGCAGCTTAACCGGCGGGACACACAATGAGCAGTTCTTC
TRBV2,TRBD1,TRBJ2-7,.,CASKSATGGYEQYF,TGTGCCAGCAAGTCGGCGACAGGGGGCTACGAGCAGTACTTC
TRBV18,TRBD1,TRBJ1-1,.,CASSPWTGANTEAFF,TGTGCCAGCTCACCGTGGACAGGGGCGAACACTGAAGCTTTCTTT
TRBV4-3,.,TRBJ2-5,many,CASSQDVGAGRTQYF,TGCGCCAGCAGCCAAGATGTGGGAGCAGGGCGGACCCAGTACTTC
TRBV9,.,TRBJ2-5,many,CASSVEPLQETQYF,TGTGCCAGCAGCGTAGAACCATTACAAGAGACCCAGTACTTC
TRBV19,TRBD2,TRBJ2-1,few,CASRLLAGGYNEQFF,TGTGCCAGTAGATTACTAGCGGGGGGTTACAATGAGCAGTTCTTC
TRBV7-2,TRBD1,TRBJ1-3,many,CASSSHRGENTIYF,TGTGCCAGCAGCTCCCACAGGGGTGAGAACACCATATATTTT
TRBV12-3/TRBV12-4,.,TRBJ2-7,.,CASSFNRASYEQYF,TGTGCCAGCAGTTTTAACAGGGCATCCTACGAGCAGTACTTC
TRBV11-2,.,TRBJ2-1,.,CASTPSRDYNEQFF,TGTGCCAGCACCCCATCCCGGGACTACAATGAGCAGTTCTTC
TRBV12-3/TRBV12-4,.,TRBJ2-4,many,CASREVAKNIQYF,TGTGCCAGCAGGGAAGTTGCCAAAAACATTCAGTACTTC
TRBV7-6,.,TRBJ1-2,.,CASSLLTAGTYGYTF,TGTGCCAGCAGCTTATTAACGGCAGGGACCTATGGCTACACCTTC
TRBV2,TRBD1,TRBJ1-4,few,CASSLQGFNEKLFF,TGTGCCAGCAGTCTACAGGGGTTTAATGAAAAACTGTTTTTT
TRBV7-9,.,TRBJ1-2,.,CASSFPSARGYTF,TGTGCCAGCAGCTTTCCGTCCGCCCGGGGCTACACCTTC
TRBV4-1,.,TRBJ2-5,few,CASSQVRGGVETQYF,TGCGCCAGCAGCCAAGTGAGGGGGGGTGTCGAGACCCAGTACTTC
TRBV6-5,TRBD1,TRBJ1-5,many,CASSYSVNRGTPQHF,TGTGCCAGCAGTTATTCGGTAAACAGGGGAACGCCCCAGCATTTT
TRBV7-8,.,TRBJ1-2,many,CASSPRQVLGYGYTF,TGTGCCAGCAGCCCTAGACAAGTATTAGGCTATGGCTACACCTTC
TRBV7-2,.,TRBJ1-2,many,CASSLGPAIIPPSKGYTF,TGTGCCAGCAGCTTAGGGCCAGCCATTATCCCTCCCTCTAAGGGCTACACCTTC